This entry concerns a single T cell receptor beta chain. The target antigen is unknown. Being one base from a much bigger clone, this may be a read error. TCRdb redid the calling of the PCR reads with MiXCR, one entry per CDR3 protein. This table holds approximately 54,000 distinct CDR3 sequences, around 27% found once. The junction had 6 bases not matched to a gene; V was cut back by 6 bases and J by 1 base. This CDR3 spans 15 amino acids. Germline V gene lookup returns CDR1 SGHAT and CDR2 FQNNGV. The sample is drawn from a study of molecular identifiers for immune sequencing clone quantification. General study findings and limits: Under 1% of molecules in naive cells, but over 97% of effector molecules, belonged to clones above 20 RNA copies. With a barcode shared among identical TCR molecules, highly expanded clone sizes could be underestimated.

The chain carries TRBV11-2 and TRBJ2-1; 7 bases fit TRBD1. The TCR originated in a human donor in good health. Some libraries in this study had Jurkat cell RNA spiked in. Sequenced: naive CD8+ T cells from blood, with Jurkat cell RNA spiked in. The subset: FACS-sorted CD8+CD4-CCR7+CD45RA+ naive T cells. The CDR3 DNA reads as TGTGCCAGCAGGGTGGGGACAGCTTCCTACAATGAGCAGTTCTTC. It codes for CASRVGTASYNEQFF.